The clone carrying this T cell receptor (beta chain) was seen a handful of times. What it binds is unknown. This sample is part of a study of T cells after yellow fever vaccination. General study results and limits: Repertoires sorted by FACS could include abundant clonotypes that are contaminants from the bulk population. A limited proportion of clonotypes was detected within both the CD4 and CD8 compartments.

TCRdb called the 5' RACE reads again in MiXCR, with one record for every CDR3 protein. The sample contains 550,000 or so distinct CDR3 sequences, 15% to 20% of which appear only once. The CDR3 has 12 amino acids. Germline values: CDR1 SQVTM, CDR2 ANQGSEA. V was clipped by 4 bases and J by 0 bases, with 6 bases between them. Sample: PBMCs, taken 15 days after the yellow fever booster vaccination. The sequence was collected from a man younger than 40 who received the YFV17D yellow fever vaccine. The genes are TRBV29-1 and TRBJ1-1; D is uncertain. The CDR3 reads CSVGRMNTEAFF. In DNA form, the CDR3 reads TGCAGCGTTGGCCGGATGAACACTGAAGCTTTCTTT.